This is a list of T cell receptor beta chains from one sample in a study of tumor-infiltrating lymphocytes in localized non-small cell lung cancer. Measured with immunoSEQ multiplex PCR; TCRdb has only the in-frame clones, and not every one. The sample lists some 15,000 clones; about 45% were seen once. The sequencing input was lung tumor tissue. The receptors were sampled from a human donor with non-small cell lung cancer. CDR3s include the opening cysteine and the closing phenylalanine or tryptophan. The D gene is left open where the match is weak. Clone sizes are given selectively: once, few, many, or a class where the clone is expanded.

cdr3_aa: CASSWTGESQPQHF; cdr3_nt: TGTGCCAGCAGTTGGACAGGGGAGAGTCAGCCCCAGCATTTT; j_call: TRBJ1-5; d_call: TRBD1; v_call: TRBV6-6; clone_size: few
cdr3_aa: CAWSDRGPYGYTF; cdr3_nt: TGTGCCTGGAGTGACAGGGGGCCTTATGGCTACACCTTC; j_call: TRBJ1-2; d_call: TRBD1; v_call: TRBV30; clone_size: few
cdr3_aa: CAIQQSSYEQYF; cdr3_nt: TGTGCCATACAACAGAGCTCCTACGAGCAGTACTTC; j_call: TRBJ2-7; d_call: -; v_call: TRBV28; clone_size: -
cdr3_aa: CASSQDRRLGTDTQYF; cdr3_nt: TGTGCCAGCAGCCAAGATCGAAGACTTGGGACAGATACGCAGTATTTT; j_call: TRBJ2-3; d_call: -; v_call: TRBV4-2; clone_size: -
cdr3_aa: CASSNSRGGSDTQYF; cdr3_nt: TGTGCCAGCAGTAACAGTCGCGGGGGATCAGATACGCAGTATTTT; j_call: TRBJ2-3; d_call: TRBD2; v_call: TRBV6-5; clone_size: -
cdr3_aa: CATSSGWNEQFF; cdr3_nt: TGTGCCACCAGCTCGGGGTGGAATGAGCAGTTCTTC; j_call: TRBJ2-1; d_call: -; v_call: TRBV15; clone_size: few
cdr3_aa: CASSQALAGNEQFF; cdr3_nt: TGCGCCAGCAGCCAAGCACTAGCGGGAAATGAGCAGTTCTTC; j_call: TRBJ2-1; d_call: TRBD2; v_call: TRBV4-1; clone_size: -
cdr3_aa: CSVVDGREQYF; cdr3_nt: TGCAGCGTTGTGGACGGGCGGGAGCAGTACTTC; j_call: TRBJ2-7; d_call: -; v_call: TRBV29-1; clone_size: -
cdr3_aa: CASSLRAGSYNSPLHF; cdr3_nt: TGTGCCAGCAGCCTCAGGGCGGGCTCCTATAATTCACCCCTCCACTTT; j_call: TRBJ1-6; d_call: -; v_call: TRBV14; clone_size: -
cdr3_aa: CASSEARGRQGYEQYF; cdr3_nt: TGTGCCAGCAGTGAAGCGCGGGGGAGACAGGGTTACGAGCAGTACTTC; j_call: TRBJ2-7; d_call: -; v_call: TRBV6-1; clone_size: -
cdr3_aa: CASSLKWGGNQETQYF; cdr3_nt: TGTGCCAGCAGCCTGAAATGGGGAGGGAACCAAGAGACCCAGTACTTC; j_call: TRBJ2-5; d_call: TRBD2; v_call: TRBV11-2; clone_size: -
cdr3_aa: CASSLRGGNTIYF; cdr3_nt: TGTGCCAGCAGCTTAAGAGGGGGAAACACCATATATTTT; j_call: TRBJ1-3; d_call: -; v_call: TRBV7-3; clone_size: -
cdr3_aa: CASSFWTASYGYTF; cdr3_nt: TGTGCCAGCAGCTTTTGGACTGCCTCCTATGGCTACACCTTC; j_call: TRBJ1-2; d_call: -; v_call: TRBV5-6; clone_size: many
cdr3_aa: CASSGTDRASGEQYF; cdr3_nt: TGTGCCAGCAGCGGAACTGACAGGGCCTCGGGTGAGCAGTACTTC; j_call: TRBJ2-7; d_call: TRBD1; v_call: TRBV7-2; clone_size: -
cdr3_aa: CASSSGANTEAFF; cdr3_nt: TGTGCCAGCAGCTCAGGGGCGAACACTGAAGCTTTCTTT; j_call: TRBJ1-1; d_call: -; v_call: TRBV7-3; clone_size: -
cdr3_aa: CASSQGGGHEQYF; cdr3_nt: TGCGCCAGCAGCCAAGGCGGGGGCCACGAGCAGTACTTC; j_call: TRBJ2-7; d_call: -; v_call: TRBV4-3; clone_size: -
cdr3_aa: CASSVGQDTNNEQFF; cdr3_nt: TGTGCCAGCAGCGTAGGGCAGGATACAAACAATGAGCAGTTCTTC; j_call: TRBJ2-1; d_call: -; v_call: TRBV9; clone_size: -
cdr3_aa: CAIKRADTEAFF; cdr3_nt: TGTGCCATAAAACGGGCAGACACTGAAGCTTTCTTT; j_call: TRBJ1-1; d_call: -; v_call: TRBV10-3; clone_size: few
cdr3_aa: CAISLAGGRDTQYF; cdr3_nt: TGTGCCATCAGCTTAGCGGGGGGGCGAGATACGCAGTATTTT; j_call: TRBJ2-3; d_call: TRBD2; v_call: TRBV10-3; clone_size: -
cdr3_aa: CASSYGGRAGSPLHF; cdr3_nt: TGTGCCAGCAGTTACGGGGGACGGGCAGGGTCACCCCTCCACTTT; j_call: TRBJ1-6; d_call: -; v_call: TRBV6-5; clone_size: -
cdr3_aa: CAIKALGLAGGLHNEQFF; cdr3_nt: TGTGCCATCAAAGCGTTGGGACTAGCGGGGGGCCTGCACAATGAGCAGTTCTTC; j_call: TRBJ2-1; d_call: TRBD2; v_call: TRBV10-3; clone_size: -
cdr3_aa: CSVEPLGGLNGYTF; cdr3_nt: TGCAGCGTTGAACCCCTCGGGGGGCTTAATGGCTACACCTTC; j_call: TRBJ1-2; d_call: -; v_call: TRBV29-1; clone_size: few
cdr3_aa: CASRPPDIYNSPLHF; cdr3_nt: TGTGCCAGCAGGCCGCCAGATATTTATAATTCACCCCTCCACTTT; j_call: TRBJ1-6; d_call: -; v_call: TRBV27; clone_size: -
cdr3_aa: CASAWTGYRGSGWDEQFF; cdr3_nt: TGTGCTAGTGCCTGGACAGGGTACCGTGGTAGCGGGTGGGATGAGCAGTTCTTC; j_call: TRBJ2-1; d_call: -; v_call: TRBV12-5; clone_size: -
cdr3_aa: CASSVGISVSNEQFF; cdr3_nt: TGTGCCAGCAGCGTAGGGATCAGTGTTAGCAATGAGCAGTTCTTC; j_call: TRBJ2-1; d_call: -; v_call: TRBV9; clone_size: -
cdr3_aa: CASSSRDSIYEQYF; cdr3_nt: TGTGCCAGCAGCTCCCGGGATTCGATCTACGAGCAGTACTTC; j_call: TRBJ2-7; d_call: -; v_call: TRBV5-4; clone_size: many
cdr3_aa: CASSLGGDRVGETQYF; cdr3_nt: TGTGCTAGCAGCTTAGGAGGAGACAGGGTCGGAGAGACCCAGTACTTC; j_call: TRBJ2-5; d_call: TRBD1; v_call: TRBV7-7; clone_size: -
cdr3_aa: CASSSSYEQYF; cdr3_nt: TGCGCCAGCAGCTCCTCCTACGAGCAGTACTTC; j_call: TRBJ2-7; d_call: -; v_call: TRBV5-1; clone_size: few
cdr3_aa: CASRPTGRGGEQYF; cdr3_nt: TGTGCCAGCAGACCAACAGGGAGGGGCGGCGAGCAGTACTTC; j_call: TRBJ2-7; d_call: -; v_call: TRBV6-5; clone_size: -
cdr3_aa: CASSSGTIGGYTF; cdr3_nt: TGTGCCAGCAGCTCCGGGACAATAGGTGGCTACACCTTC; j_call: TRBJ1-2; d_call: -; v_call: TRBV13; clone_size: medium-sized